Below, 12 T cell receptor beta chains from the same sample are listed, as sequenced in a study of cytomegalovirus exposure and HLA in healthy donors. PCR involved 60 Vbeta and 13 Jbeta primers. Measured with immunoSEQ multiplex PCR; TCRdb has only the in-frame clones, and not every one. The sample includes approximately 190,000 clones, roughly 80% of them seen just once. The sequencing input was PBMCs. The receptors derive from a man aged 50-59 years in good health and CMV-seronegative.

The genes are TRBV27 and TRBJ1-3; D gene ambiguous. V lost 5 bases and J 0 bases, leaving 14 bases between the germline ends. Germline V gene sequence: CDR1 MNHEY, CDR2 SMNVEV (reference sequence). The CDR3 loop spans 16 amino acids. For the CDR3, the DNA is TGTGCCAGCAGTCCACTACTCCTTGGCTCTGGAAACACCATATATTTT. It is translated as CASSPLLLGSGNTIYF.

The gene calls are TRBV7-2 and TRBJ2-1; 9 positions agree with TRBD2. The CDR3 length is 15 residues. Germline assignment: CDR1 SGHTA and CDR2 FQGNSA. V shed 1 base, J shed 4 bases, and the junction held 2 bases outside the gene matches. CDR3 protein: CASSLGLAVYNEQFF. CDR3 bases: TGTGCCAGCAGCTTAGGACTAGCGGTTTACAATGAGCAGTTCTTC. Together with reference TRBV7-2 and TRBJ2-1, the CDR3 gives the full variable domain: GAGVSQSPSNKVTEKGKDVELRCDPISGHTALYWYRQSLGQGLEFLIYFQGNSAPDKSGLPSDRFSAERTGGSVSTLTIQRTQQEDSAVYLCASSLGLAVYNEQFFGPGTRLTVL.

CDR3 in amino acids: CASSLVRGATGGYTF. CDR3 DNA: TGCGCCAGCAGCCTCGTGCGGGGGGCGACGGGTGGCTACACCTTC. This chain uses TRBV4-1 with TRBJ1-2; tentative D call: TRBD1 (6 bases). Trimming stripped 4 bases from V and 7 bases from J, with 19 bases between. This CDR3 contains 15 residues. From germline, CDR1 is MGHRA and CDR2 YSYEKL.

Only a few counts were recorded for this clone. The chain joins TRBV25-1 to TRBJ2-1, with 7 nucleotides matching TRBD2. Per germline, CDR1 MGHDK and CDR2 SYGVNS. With V trimmed by 3 bases and J by 4 bases, 6 bases remained unmatched. CDR3 size: 15 residues. The CDR3 is CASSDRLAGYNEQFF. The CDR3 bases are TGTGCCAGCAGTGACCGACTAGCTGGGTACAATGAGCAGTTCTTC.

CDR3 residues: CASSPQSRPNTEAFF. CDR3 DNA sequence: TGTGCCAGCAGTCCCCAGTCCAGGCCGAACACTGAAGCTTTCTTT. The gene calls are TRBV27 and TRBJ1-1; D remains ambiguous. V lost 5 bases and J lost 1, with 14 bases in between. Germline CDR1 reads MNHEY; CDR2 reads SMNVEV (reference sequence). The length of the CDR3 is 15 residues.

The chain recombines TRBV15 with TRBJ1-5; 7 bases map to TRBD1. CDR1 is LNHNV and CDR2 is YYDKDF in the germline V gene (reference sequence). This CDR3 is built from 16 residues. The V and J ends lost 3 bases and 4 bases, in that order; junction bases with no gene match: 9. The CDR3 DNA follows: TGTGCCACCAGCAGGGAGCGACAGGGACGGAATCAGCCCCAGCATTTT. Protein: CATSRERQGRNQPQHF.

The sample holds one count of this clone. The rearrangement uses TRBV4-3 and TRBJ1-1; TRBD1 aligns across 7 bases. Germline CDR1 is LGHNA and CDR2 is YSLEER. This CDR3 has 16 amino acids. With 4 bases clipped from V and 4 bases from J, the junction kept 12 bases outside the gene matches. CDR3 nucleotides: TGCGCCAGCAGCCCGGATTTACAGGGGATTGTCACTGAAGCTTTCTTT. Translated: CASSPDLQGIVTEAFF.

The chain combines TRBV7-9 with TRBJ2-1; the match to TRBD1 covers 9 bases. Germline values: CDR1 SEHNR, CDR2 FQNEAQ (reference sequence). The CDR3 extends over 15 amino acids. V shed 2 bases, J shed 7 bases, and the junction held 6 bases outside the gene matches. DNA of the CDR3: TGTGCCAGCAGCTTAAACAGGGACAGGGTAAATGAGCAGTTCTTC. Its protein product is CASSLNRDRVNEQFF.

The CDR3 DNA follows: TGTGCCAGCTCGACAGGGCTGAATTCACCCCTCCACTTT. Its translation is CASSTGLNSPLHF. The chain combines TRBV18 with TRBJ1-6, with 7 bases lining up with TRBD1. This CDR3 comprises 13 residues. V lost 6 bases and J lost 7; bases outside the gene matches: 3. The germline gives CDR1 KGHSH, CDR2 LQKENI.

This chain joins TRBV6-1 and TRBJ2-7; D might be TRBD1 (5 bases). From germline, CDR1 is MNHNS and CDR2 SASEGT. The CDR3 has 11 residues. The V gene lost 6 bases and the J gene lost 6 bases, with 9 bases spanning the gap. The CDR3 is CASRRGIEQYF. The CDR3, as DNA: TGTGCCAGCAGAAGGGGAATCGAGCAGTACTTC.

The chain couples TRBV7-2 to TRBJ2-2; TRBD1 agrees at 8 bases. The germline V gene has CDR1 SGHTA and CDR2 FQGNSA. The V gene end was trimmed by 4 bases and the J gene end by 5 bases; junction bases not matched to a gene: 9. The CDR3 sequence is 16 residues long. Here the CDR3 reads CASSWPGQGRTGELFF. Written as DNA, the CDR3 is TGTGCCAGCAGCTGGCCAGGACAGGGCCGAACCGGGGAGCTGTTTTTT.

The V call is TRBV27, the J call TRBJ1-6; TRBD1 agrees at 10 bases. The J segment lost 8 bases and the V segment lost 7 bases, leaving 2 bases of the junction unmatched. Looked up from germline, CDR1 is MNHEY and CDR2 is SMNVEV (reference sequence). The CDR3 sequence is 13 residues long. CDR3 bases: TGTGCCAGCAAAGACAGGGGGCATTCACCCCTCCACTTT. Residues: CASKDRGHSPLHF.